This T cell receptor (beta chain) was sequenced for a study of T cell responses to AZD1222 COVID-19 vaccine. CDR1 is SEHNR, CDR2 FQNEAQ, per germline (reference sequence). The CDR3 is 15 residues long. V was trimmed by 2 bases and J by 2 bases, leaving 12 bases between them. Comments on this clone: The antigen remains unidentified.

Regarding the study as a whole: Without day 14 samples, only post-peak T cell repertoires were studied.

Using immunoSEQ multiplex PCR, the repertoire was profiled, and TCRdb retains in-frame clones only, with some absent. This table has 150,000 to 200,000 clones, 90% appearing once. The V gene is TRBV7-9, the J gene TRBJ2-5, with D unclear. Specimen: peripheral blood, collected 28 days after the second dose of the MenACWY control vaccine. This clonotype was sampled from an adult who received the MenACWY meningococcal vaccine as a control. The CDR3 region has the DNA TGTGCCAGCAGCTTATTACGGAGCGTACAAGAGACCCAGTACTTC. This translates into CASSLLRSVQETQYF.